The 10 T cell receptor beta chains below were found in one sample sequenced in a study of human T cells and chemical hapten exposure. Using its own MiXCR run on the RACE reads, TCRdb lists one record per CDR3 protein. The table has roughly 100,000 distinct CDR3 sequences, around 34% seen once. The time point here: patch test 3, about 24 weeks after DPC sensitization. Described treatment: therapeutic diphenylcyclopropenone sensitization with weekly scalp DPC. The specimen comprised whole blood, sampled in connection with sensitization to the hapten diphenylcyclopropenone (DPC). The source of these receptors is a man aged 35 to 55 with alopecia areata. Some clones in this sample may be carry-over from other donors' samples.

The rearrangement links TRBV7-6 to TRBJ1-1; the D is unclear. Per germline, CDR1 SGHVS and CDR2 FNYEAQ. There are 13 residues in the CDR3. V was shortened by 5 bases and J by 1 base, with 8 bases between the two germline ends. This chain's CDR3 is CASSRAENTEAFF. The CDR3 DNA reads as TGTGCCAGCAGCAGAGCGGAGAACACTGAAGCTTTCTTT.

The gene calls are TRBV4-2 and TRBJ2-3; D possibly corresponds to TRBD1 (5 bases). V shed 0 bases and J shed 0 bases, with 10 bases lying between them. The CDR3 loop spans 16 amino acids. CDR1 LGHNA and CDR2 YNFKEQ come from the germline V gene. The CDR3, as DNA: TGTGCCAGCAGCCAAGAGCTGAAGGGGAGCACAGATACGCAGTATTTT. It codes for CASSQELKGSTDTQYF.

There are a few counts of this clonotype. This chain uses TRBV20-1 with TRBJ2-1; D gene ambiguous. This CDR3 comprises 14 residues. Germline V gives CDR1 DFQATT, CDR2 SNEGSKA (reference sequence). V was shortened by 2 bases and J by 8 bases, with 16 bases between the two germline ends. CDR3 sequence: CSARKDSHWDEQFF. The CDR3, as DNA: TGCAGTGCTAGAAAGGATTCCCACTGGGATGAGCAGTTCTTC.

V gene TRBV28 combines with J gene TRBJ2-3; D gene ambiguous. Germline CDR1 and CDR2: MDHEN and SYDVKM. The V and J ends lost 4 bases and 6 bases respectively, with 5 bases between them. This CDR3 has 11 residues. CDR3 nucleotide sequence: TGTGCCAGCAGTTACCATGATACGCAGTATTTT. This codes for CASSYHDTQYF.

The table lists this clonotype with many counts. CDR3 amino acids: CASSLTSGTDTQYF. CDR3 in DNA: TGTGCCAGCAGCCTAACTAGCGGGACAGATACGCAGTATTTT. V usage is TRBV6-5 and J usage is TRBJ2-3, with TRBD2 matching 9 bases. CDR1 is MNHEY, CDR2 SVGAGI, per germline. This CDR3 is built from 14 residues. V gave up 6 bases and J gave up 3 bases; unmatched junction bases: 4.

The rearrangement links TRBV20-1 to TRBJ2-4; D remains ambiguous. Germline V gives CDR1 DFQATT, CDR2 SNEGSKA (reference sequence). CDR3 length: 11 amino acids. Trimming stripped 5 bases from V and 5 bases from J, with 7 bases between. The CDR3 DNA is TGCAGTGCTTGGACGCAAAACATTCAGTACTTC. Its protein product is CSAWTQNIQYF.

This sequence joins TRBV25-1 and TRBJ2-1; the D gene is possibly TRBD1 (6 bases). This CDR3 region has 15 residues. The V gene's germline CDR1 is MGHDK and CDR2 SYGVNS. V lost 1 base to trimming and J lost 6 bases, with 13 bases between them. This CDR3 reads CASSEFKLGGNEQFF. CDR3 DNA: TGTGCCAGCAGTGAATTCAAGCTAGGGGGCAATGAGCAGTTCTTC.

The CDR3 is CASSSREGAYEQYF. The DNA for the CDR3 is TGTGCCAGCAGCTCCCGGGAGGGGGCCTACGAGCAGTACTTC. This sequence joins TRBV5-4 and TRBJ2-7; the match to TRBD2 covers 8 bases. The CDR3 is 14 residues long. The junction had 4 bases not matched to a gene; V was cut back by 3 bases and J by 2 bases. Germline lookup yields CDR1 SGHNT and CDR2 YYREEE (reference sequence).

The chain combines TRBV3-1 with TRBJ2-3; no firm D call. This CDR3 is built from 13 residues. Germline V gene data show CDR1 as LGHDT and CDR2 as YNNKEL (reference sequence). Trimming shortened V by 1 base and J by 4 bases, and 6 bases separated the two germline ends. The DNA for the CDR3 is TGTGCCAGCAGCCAAGCCCTCCCAGATACGCAGTATTTT. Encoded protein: CASSQALPDTQYF.

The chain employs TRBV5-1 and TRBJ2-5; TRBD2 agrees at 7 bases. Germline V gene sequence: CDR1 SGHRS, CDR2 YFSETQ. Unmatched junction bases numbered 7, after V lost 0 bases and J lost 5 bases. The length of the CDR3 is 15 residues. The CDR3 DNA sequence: TGCGCCAGCAGCTTGGCCGGGGGGAGCGACGAGACCCAGTACTTC. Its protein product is CASSLAGGSDETQYF. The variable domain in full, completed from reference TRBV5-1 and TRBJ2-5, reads KAGVTQTPRYLIKTRGQQVTLSCSPISGHRSVSWYQQTPGQGLQFLFEYFSETQRNKGNFPGRFSGRQFSNSRSEMNVSTLELGDSALYLCASSLAGGSDETQYFGPGTRLLVL.